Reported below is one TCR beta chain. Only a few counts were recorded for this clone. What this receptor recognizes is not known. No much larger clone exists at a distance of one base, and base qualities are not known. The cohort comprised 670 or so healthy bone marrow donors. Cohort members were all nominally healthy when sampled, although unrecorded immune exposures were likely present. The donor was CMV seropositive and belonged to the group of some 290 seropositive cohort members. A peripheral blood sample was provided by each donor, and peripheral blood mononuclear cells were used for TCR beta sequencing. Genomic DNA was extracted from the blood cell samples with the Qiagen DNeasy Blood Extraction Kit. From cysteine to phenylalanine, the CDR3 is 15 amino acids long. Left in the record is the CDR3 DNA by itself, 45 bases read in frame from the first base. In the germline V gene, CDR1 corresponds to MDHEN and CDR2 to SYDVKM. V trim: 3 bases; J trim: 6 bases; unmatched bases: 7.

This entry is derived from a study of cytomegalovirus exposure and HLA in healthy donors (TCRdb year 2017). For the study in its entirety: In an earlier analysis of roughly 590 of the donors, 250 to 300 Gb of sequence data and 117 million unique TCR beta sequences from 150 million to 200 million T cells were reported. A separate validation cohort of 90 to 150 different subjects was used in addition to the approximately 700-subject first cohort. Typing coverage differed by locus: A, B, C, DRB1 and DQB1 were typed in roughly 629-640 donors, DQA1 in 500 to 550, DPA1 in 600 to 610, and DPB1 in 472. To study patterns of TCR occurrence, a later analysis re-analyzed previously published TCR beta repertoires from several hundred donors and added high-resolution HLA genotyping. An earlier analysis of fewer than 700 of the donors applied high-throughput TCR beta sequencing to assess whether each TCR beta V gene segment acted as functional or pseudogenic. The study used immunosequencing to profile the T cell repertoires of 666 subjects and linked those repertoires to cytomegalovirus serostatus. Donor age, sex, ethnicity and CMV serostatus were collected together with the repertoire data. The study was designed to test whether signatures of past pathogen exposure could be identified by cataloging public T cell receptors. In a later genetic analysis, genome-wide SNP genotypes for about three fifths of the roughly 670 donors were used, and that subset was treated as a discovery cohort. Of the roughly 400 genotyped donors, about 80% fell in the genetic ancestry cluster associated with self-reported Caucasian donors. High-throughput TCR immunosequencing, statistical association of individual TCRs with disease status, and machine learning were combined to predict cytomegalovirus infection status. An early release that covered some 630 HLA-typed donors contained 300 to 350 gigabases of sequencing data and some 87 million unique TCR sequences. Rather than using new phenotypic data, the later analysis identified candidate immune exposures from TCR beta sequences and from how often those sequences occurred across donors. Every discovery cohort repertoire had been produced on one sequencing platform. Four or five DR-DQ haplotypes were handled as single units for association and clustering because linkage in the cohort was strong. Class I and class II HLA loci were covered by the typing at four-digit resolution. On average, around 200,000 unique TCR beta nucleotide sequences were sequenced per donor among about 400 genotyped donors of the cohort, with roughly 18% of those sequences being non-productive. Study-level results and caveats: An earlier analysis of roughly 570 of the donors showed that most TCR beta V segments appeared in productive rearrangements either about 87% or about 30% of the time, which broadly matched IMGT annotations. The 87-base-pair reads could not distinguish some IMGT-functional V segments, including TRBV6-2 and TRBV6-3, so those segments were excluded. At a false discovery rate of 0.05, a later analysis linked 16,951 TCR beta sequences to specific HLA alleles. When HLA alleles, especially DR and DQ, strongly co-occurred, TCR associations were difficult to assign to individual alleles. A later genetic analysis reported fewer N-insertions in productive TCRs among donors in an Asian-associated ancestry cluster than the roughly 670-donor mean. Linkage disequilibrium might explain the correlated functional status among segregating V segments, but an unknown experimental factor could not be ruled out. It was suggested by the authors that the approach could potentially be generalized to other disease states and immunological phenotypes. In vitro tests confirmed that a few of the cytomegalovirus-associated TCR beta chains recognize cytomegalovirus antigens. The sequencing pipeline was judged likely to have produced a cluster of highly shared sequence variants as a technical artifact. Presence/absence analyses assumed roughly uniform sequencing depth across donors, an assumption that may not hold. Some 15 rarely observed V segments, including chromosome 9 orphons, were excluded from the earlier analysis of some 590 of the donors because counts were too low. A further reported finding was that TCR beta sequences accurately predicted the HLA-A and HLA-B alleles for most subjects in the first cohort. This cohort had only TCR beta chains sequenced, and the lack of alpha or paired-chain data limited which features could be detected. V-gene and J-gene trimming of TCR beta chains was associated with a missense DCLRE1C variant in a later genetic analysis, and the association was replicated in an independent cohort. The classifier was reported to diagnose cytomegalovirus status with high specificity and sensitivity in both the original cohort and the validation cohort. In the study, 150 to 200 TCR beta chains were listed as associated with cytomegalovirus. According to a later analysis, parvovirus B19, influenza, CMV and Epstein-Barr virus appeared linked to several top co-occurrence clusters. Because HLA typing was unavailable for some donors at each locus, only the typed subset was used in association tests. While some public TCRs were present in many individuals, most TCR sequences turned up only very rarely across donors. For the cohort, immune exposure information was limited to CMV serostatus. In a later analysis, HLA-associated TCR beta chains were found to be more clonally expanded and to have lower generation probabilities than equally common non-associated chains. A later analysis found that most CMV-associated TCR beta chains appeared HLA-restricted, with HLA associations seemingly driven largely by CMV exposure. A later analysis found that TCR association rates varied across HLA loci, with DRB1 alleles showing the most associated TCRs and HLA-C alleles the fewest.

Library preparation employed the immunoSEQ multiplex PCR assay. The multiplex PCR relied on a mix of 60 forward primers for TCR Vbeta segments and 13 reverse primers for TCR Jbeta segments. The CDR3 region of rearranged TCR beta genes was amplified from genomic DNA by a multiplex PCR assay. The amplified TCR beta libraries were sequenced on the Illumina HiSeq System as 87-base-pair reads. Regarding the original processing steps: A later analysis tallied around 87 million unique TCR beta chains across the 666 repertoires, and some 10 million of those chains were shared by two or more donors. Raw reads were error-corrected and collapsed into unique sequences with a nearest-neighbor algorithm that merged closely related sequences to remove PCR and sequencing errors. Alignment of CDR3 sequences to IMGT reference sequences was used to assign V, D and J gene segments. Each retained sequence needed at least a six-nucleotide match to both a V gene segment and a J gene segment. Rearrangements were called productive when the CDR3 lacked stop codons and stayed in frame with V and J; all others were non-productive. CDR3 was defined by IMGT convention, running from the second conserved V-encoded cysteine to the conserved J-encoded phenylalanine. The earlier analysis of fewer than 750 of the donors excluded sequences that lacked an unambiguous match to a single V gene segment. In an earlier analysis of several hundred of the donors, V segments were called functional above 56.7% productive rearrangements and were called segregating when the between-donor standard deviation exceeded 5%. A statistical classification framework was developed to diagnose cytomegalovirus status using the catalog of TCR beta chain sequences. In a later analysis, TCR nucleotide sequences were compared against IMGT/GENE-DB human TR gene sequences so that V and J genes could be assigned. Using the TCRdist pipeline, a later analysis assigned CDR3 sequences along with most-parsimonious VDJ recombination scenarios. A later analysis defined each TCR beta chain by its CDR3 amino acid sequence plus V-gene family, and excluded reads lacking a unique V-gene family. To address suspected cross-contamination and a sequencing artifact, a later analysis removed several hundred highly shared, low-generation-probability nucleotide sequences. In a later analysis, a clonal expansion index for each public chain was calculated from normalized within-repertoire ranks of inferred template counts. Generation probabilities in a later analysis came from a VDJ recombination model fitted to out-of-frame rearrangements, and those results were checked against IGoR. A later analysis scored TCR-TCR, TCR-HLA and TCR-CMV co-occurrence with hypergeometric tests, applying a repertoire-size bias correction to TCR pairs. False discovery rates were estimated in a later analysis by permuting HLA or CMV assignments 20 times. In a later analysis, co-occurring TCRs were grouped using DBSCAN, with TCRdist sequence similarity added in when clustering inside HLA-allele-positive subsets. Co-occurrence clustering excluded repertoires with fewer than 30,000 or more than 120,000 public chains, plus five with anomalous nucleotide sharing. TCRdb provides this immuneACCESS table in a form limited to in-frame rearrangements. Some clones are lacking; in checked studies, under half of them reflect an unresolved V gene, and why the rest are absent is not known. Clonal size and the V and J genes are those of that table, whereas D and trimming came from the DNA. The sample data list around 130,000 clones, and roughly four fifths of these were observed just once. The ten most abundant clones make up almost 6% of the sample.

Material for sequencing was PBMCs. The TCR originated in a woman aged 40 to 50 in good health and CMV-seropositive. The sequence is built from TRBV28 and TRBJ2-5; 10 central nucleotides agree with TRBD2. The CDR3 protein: CASSLSLAGEKTQYF. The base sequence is TGTGCCAGCAGTTTGTCCCTAGCGGGAGAGAAGACCCAGTACTTC.